The 10 T cell receptor beta chains below were found in one sample sequenced in a study of T cell clones after liver transplantation. The method was immunoSEQ multiplex PCR; TCRdb's version includes in-frame clones alone and lacks a portion of them. The sample consists of about 33,000 clones, around 94% of them appearing once. The sample consisted of CD8+ T cells from blood, taken 12 months after liver transplant. The receptors here all came from a human patient who received a liver transplant. Certain T cells may be donor cells from the graft.

The chain carries TRBV5-1 and TRBJ2-3; TRBD2 matches 15 bases. This CDR3 contains 18 residues. The junction had 5 bases not matched to a gene; V was cut back by 0 bases and J by 3 bases. Germline CDR1 reads SGHRS; CDR2 reads YFSETQ. The CDR3 sequence: CASSLALGLAGGTDTQYF. The CDR3 coding sequence is TGCGCCAGCAGCTTGGCCTTGGGACTAGCGGGAGGAACAGATACGCAGTATTTT.

The genes are TRBV27 and TRBJ2-7, with TRBD2 matching 7 bases. CDR3 length equals 15 residues. The germline V gene encodes CDR1 MNHEY and CDR2 SMNVEV (reference sequence). V gave up 3 bases and J gave up 1 base; unmatched junction bases: 6. This CDR3 reads CASSFIAGPSYEQYF. CDR3 nucleotide sequence: TGTGCCAGCAGTTTTATAGCGGGCCCATCCTACGAGCAGTACTTC.

Comment on this clone: A much larger clone sits a single nucleotide away, making a read error possible. This rearrangement joins TRBV25-1 to TRBJ1-2; 10 positions match TRBD1. CDR3 length: 13 amino acids. J gave up 6 bases and V 6 bases, and 4 bases lay outside the gene matches. Germline lookup yields CDR1 MGHDK and CDR2 SYGVNS. The CDR3 DNA reads as TGTGCCAGCAGCCACGGGACAGGGGATGGCTACACCTTC. Protein product: CASSHGTGDGYTF.

The chain has TRBV6-1 and TRBJ2-5, with D uncertain. From germline, CDR1 is MNHNS and CDR2 SASEGT. V dropped 5 bases and J dropped 5 bases, with 12 bases sitting between them. This CDR3 comprises 13 residues. CDR3 region: CASSPWVEETQYF. In DNA form, the CDR3 reads TGTGCCAGCAGTCCTTGGGTAGAGGAGACCCAGTACTTC.

Of note for this clone: Germline and junction disagree at one end, which may indicate a read error. This chain joins TRBV28 and TRBJ1-1; 7 positions match TRBD1. This CDR3 is built from 16 residues. Germline V gene data show CDR1 as MDHEN and CDR2 as SYDVKM. The CDR3 reads CASSQAFRGQNTEAFF. The CDR3 coding sequence is TGCGCCAGCAGCCAAGCCTTTAGGGGGCAGAACACTGAAGCTTTCTTT.

CDR3 in DNA: TGCGCCAGCAGCCAAGAAGTACGGGGGAGGCGTTACGAGCAGTACTTC. Amino acid sequence: CASSQEVRGRRYEQYF. The J gene is TRBJ2-7, the V gene TRBV4-1; possibly TRBD2 for D (6 bases). CDR3 length: 16 residues. V was clipped by 0 bases and J by 4 bases, with 16 bases between them. CDR1 and CDR2 from the germline V gene are MGHRA and YSYEKL.

Remarks on this clone: Other nucleotide sequences from this sample produce the same CDR3. The V and J genes are TRBV9 and TRBJ2-7; 9 nucleotides agree with TRBD2. Germline trimming cut 0 bases from V and 4 bases from J; bases unmatched to any gene: 2. The germline V gene has CDR1 SGDLS and CDR2 YYNGEE. This CDR3 is built from 14 residues. CDR3 coding DNA: TGTGCCAGCAGCGTAGGAAGCGGGGGGTACGAGCAGTACTTC. As protein: CASSVGSGGYEQYF.

This sequence joins TRBV6-7 and TRBJ2-7, with 9 positions matching TRBD2. TRBV6-7 is given ORF status, its function remaining uncertain. The CDR3 covers 14 residues. V shed 6 bases and J 2 bases; nucleotides not matched to a gene: 5. DNA for the CDR3: TGTGCCAGCAGACCCCTAGCGGGGACCTACGAGCAGTACTTC. Translating it yields CASRPLAGTYEQYF.

The chain uses TRBV7-3 and TRBJ2-7; D is unclear. Germline V lookup: CDR1 SGHTA, CDR2 FQGTGA. V was trimmed by 3 bases and J by 4 bases, leaving 16 bases between them. The CDR3 loop spans 15 amino acids. The CDR3 coding sequence is TGTGCCAGCAGCTTTAGCCCCCTAGGCTCATACGAGCAGTACTTC. It specifies CASSFSPLGSYEQYF.

The rearrangement joins TRBV9 to TRBJ2-7, with D perhaps matching TRBD2 (5 bases). The CDR3 covers 14 residues. Germline-derived CDR1 and CDR2 are SGDLS and YYNGEE. The V gene lost 0 bases and the J gene lost 3 bases, with 10 bases spanning the gap. The CDR3 DNA reads TGTGCCAGCAGCGTAGGAGCGGAAGGCTACGAGCAGTACTTC. It encodes CASSVGAEGYEQYF.